These 13 T cell receptor beta chains were sequenced from one sample in a study of graft-versus-host responses after intestinal transplantation. Their target antigens are unknown. Only in-frame clones appear in the TCRdb table, and some are missing; sequencing was by immunoSEQ multiplex PCR. Altogether approximately 97,000 clones are present, 92% being singletons, with the ten largest covering about 0.07%. The sample was unstimulated CD8+ T cells sorted from spleen or lymph node cells, taken before transplant. These receptors were taken from a human donor who was the organ donor for an intestinal transplant.

Worth noting for this clone: An end of the junction does not agree with germline; a read error may underlie this. The chain has TRBV7-7 and TRBJ2-3, with 8 positions matching TRBD2. Germline CDR1 is SSHAT and CDR2 is FNYEAQ (reference sequence). The CDR3 extends over 15 amino acids. The CDR3 DNA is TGTGCTAGCAGCCATGCAGCGGGAGCCGCAGATACGCAGTATTTT. This translates into CASSHAAGAADTQYF.

J is TRBJ2-1 and V is TRBV29-1; D gene ambiguous. This CDR3 has 12 residues. From germline, CDR1 is SQVTM and CDR2 ANQGSEA. Trimming shortened V by 6 bases and J by 0 bases, and 6 bases separated the two germline ends. CDR3 amino acids: CSVESSYNEQFF. The CDR3 coding sequence is TGCAGCGTGGAGTCCTCCTACAATGAGCAGTTCTTC.

The CDR3: CASNLAGLTDTQYF. CDR3 nucleotide sequence: TGTGCCAGCAACCTAGCGGGACTCACAGATACGCAGTATTTT. This rearrangement joins TRBV2 to TRBJ2-3; TRBD2 matches 9 bases. Per germline, CDR1 SNHLY and CDR2 FYNNEI. CDR3 size: 14 residues. V was pared by 7 bases and J by 2 bases, with 4 bases of the junction left unmatched.

V and J are TRBV5-8 and TRBJ2-5; perhaps TRBD1 as D (5 bases). Germline CDR1 SGHTS, CDR2 YDEGEE. V was shortened by 3 bases and J by 8 bases, with 14 bases between the two germline ends. CDR3 length equals 13 residues. This CDR3 reads CASSYQGPGTQYF. The CDR3 nucleotides read TGTGCCAGCAGCTATCAGGGCCCCGGCACCCAGTACTTC.

The rearrangement joins TRBV19 to TRBJ2-7, with D uncertain. The CDR3 totals 13 residues. The V and J ends lost 4 bases and 0 bases respectively, with 7 bases between them. The germline V gene encodes CDR1 LNHDA and CDR2 SQIVND (reference sequence). CDR3 sequence reads: CASSTKNSYEQYF. CDR3 DNA: TGTGCCAGTAGTACAAAAAACTCCTACGAGCAGTACTTC.

This clone was detected once. The CDR3 protein is CASSLADRPSYGYTF. The CDR3 coding sequence is TGTGCCAGCAGTTTAGCGGACAGGCCGAGCTATGGCTACACCTTC. This chain links TRBV28 with TRBJ1-2; 7 nucleotides agree with TRBD1. The germline CDR1 and CDR2 sequences are MDHEN and SYDVKM. The junction had 7 bases not matched to a gene; V was cut back by 2 bases and J by 4 bases. This CDR3 is built from 15 residues.

J is TRBJ2-1 and V is TRBV11-2, with D perhaps matching TRBD1 (5 bases). The CDR3 is 12 amino acids. Per the germline V gene, CDR1 is SGHAT and CDR2 is FQNNGV. The ends were cut back, 4 bases at V and 9 bases at J, with 10 bases in the middle. CDR3 sequence (DNA): TGTGCCAGCAGCTGGGGCATCGTTGAGCAGTTCTTC. Residues: CASSWGIVEQFF.

This chain connects TRBV19 to TRBJ2-1; 12 nucleotides align to TRBD2. V shed 5 bases and J 4 bases; nucleotides not matched to a gene: 3. The germline CDR1 and CDR2 sequences are LNHDA and SQIVND (reference sequence). The CDR3 has 15 amino acids. CDR3 sequence: CASSLAGGDYNEQFF. CDR3 nucleotides: TGTGCCAGTAGTCTAGCGGGAGGGGATTACAATGAGCAGTTCTTC. Using reference TRBV19 and TRBJ2-1 for the parts outside the CDR3, the full variable domain is DGGITQSPKYLFRKEGQNVTLSCEQNLNHDAMYWYRQDPGQGLRLIYYSQIVNDFQKGDIAEGYSVSREKKESFPLTVTSAQKNPTAFYLCASSLAGGDYNEQFFGPGTRLTVL.

The chain couples TRBV5-1 to TRBJ1-1; 9 nucleotides line up with TRBD1. V lost 4 bases and J lost 4; bases outside the gene matches: 14. The CDR3 covers 17 residues. Germline V CDR1 and CDR2: SGHRS, YFSETQ. The CDR3 loop reads CASSRGQGRILGTEAFF. DNA of the CDR3: TGCGCCAGCAGCCGTGGACAGGGGAGAATATTAGGCACTGAAGCTTTCTTT.

This clone has only one observation. CDR3 loop: CASSHRDRINQPQHF. The CDR3 nucleotides are TGTGCCAGCAGCCACCGGGACAGAATAAATCAGCCCCAGCATTTT. The chain carries TRBV7-8 and TRBJ1-5; 7 bases align to TRBD1. The CDR3 runs to 15 residues. V lost 5 bases to trimming and J lost 4 bases; unmatched junction nucleotides: 8. Germline assignment: CDR1 SGHVS and CDR2 FQNEAQ.

The rearrangement links TRBV6-5 to TRBJ2-1, with D tentatively TRBD2 (6 bases). V dropped 0 bases and J dropped 4 bases, with 13 bases sitting between them. This CDR3 spans 16 amino acids. Germline-derived CDR1 and CDR2 are MNHEY and SVGAGI. The DNA for the CDR3 is TGTGCCAGCAGTTACTCGACTGGAGGGCCATACAATGAGCAGTTCTTC. Amino acid sequence: CASSYSTGGPYNEQFF.

The chain recombines TRBV4-1 with TRBJ1-4; no clear D. Germline CDR1 reads MGHRA; CDR2 reads YSYEKL. The CDR3 consists of 13 residues. With 9 bases removed from V and 4 bases from J, the gap between germline ends came to 12 bases. The CDR3 loop is CASARGINEKLFF. The CDR3 DNA is TGCGCCAGTGCCCGGGGAATTAATGAAAAACTGTTTTTT.

The chain uses TRBV19 and TRBJ2-1; D unresolved. Per germline, CDR1 LNHDA and CDR2 SQIVND (reference sequence). The CDR3 loop spans 16 amino acids. The V gene lost 6 bases and the J gene lost 2 bases, with 17 bases spanning the gap. CDR3 DNA: TGTGCCAGTAGATTGACTCTCCATCTCCCCTACAATGAGCAGTTCTTC. Translation: CASRLTLHLPYNEQFF.